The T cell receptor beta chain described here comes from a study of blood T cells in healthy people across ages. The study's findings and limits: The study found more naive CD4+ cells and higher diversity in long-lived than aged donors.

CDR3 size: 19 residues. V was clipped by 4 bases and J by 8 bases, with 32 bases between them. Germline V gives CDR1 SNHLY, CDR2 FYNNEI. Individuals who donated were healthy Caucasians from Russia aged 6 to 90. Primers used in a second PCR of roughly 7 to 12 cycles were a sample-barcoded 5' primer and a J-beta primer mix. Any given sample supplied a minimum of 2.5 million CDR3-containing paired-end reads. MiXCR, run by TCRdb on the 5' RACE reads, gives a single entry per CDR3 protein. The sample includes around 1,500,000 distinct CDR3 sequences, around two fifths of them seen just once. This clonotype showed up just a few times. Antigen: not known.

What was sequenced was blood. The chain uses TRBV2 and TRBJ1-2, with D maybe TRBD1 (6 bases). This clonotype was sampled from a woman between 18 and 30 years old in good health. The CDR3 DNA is TGTGCCAGCAGTGTCGTTCCCAACTTCGTAAACAGGGATGGCGGAGGCTACACCTTC. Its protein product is CASSVVPNFVNRDGGGYTF. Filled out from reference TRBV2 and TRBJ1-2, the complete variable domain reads EPEVTQTPSHQVTQMGQEVILRCVPISNHLYFYWYRQILGQKVEFLVSFYNNEISEKSEIFDDQFSVERPDGSNFTLKIRSTKLEDSAMYFCASSVVPNFVNRDGGGYTFGSGTRLTVV.